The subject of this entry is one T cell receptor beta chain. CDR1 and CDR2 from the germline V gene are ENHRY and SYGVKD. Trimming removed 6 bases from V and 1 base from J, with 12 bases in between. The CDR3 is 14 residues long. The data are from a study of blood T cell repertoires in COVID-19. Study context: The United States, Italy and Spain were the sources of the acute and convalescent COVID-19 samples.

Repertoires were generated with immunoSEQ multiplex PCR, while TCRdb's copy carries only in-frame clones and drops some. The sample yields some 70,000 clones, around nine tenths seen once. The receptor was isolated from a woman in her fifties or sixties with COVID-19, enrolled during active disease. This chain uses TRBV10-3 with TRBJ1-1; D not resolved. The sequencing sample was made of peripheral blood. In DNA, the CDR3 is TGTGCCATCAGCCCCCGGGGAACGAACACTGAAGCTTTCTTT. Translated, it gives CAISPRGTNTEAFF.